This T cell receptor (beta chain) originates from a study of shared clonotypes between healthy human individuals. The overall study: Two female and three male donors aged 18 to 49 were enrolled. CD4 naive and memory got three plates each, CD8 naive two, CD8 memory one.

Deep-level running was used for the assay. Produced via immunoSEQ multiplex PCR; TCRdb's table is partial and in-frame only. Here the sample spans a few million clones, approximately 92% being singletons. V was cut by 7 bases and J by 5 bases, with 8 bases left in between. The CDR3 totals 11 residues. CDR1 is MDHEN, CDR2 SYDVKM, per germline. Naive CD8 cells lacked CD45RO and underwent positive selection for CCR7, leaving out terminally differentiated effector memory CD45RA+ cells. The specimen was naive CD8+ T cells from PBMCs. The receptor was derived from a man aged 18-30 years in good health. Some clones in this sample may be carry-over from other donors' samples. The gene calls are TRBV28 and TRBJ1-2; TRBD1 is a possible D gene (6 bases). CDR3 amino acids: CASNRAYGYTF. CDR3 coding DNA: TGTGCCAGCAACAGGGCGTATGGCTACACCTTC.